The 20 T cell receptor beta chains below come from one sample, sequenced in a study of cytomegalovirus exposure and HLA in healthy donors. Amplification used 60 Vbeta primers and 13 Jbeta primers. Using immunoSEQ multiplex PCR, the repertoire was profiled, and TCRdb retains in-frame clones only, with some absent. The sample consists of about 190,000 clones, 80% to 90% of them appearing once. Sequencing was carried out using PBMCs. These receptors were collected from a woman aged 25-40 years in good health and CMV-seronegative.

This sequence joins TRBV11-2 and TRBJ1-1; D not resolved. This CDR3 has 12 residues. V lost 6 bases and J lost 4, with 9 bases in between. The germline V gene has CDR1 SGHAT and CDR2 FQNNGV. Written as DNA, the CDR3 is TGTGCCAGCAGTTTCGGCGGCACTGAAGCTTTCTTT. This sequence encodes CASSFGGTEAFF.

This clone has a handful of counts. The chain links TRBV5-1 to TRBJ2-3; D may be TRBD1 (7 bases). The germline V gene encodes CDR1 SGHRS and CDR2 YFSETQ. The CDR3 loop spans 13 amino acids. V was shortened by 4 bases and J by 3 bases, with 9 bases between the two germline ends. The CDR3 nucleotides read TGCGCCAGCAGCCAGGGGGGTACAGATACGCAGTATTTT. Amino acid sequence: CASSQGGTDTQYF. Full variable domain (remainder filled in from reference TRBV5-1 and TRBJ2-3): KAGVTQTPRYLIKTRGQQVTLSCSPISGHRSVSWYQQTPGQGLQFLFEYFSETQRNKGNFPGRFSGRQFSNSRSEMNVSTLELGDSALYLCASSQGGTDTQYFGPGTRLTVL.

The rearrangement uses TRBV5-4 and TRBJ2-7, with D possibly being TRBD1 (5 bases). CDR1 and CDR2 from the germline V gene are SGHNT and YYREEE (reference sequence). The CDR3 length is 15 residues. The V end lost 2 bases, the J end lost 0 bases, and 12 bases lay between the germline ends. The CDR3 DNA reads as TGTGCCAGCAGCTTCTCCGGACAACTCTCCTACGAGCAGTACTTC. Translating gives CASSFSGQLSYEQYF.

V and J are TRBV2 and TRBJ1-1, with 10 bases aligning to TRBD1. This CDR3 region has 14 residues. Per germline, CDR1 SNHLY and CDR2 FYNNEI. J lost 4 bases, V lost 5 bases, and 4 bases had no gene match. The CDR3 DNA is TGTGCCAGCAGTTTACGGACAGGGGGCACTGAAGCTTTCTTT. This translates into CASSLRTGGTEAFF.

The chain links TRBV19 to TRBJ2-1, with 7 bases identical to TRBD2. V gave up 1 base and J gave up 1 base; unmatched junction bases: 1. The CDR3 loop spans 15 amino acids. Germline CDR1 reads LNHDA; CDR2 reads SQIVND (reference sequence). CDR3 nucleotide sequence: TGTGCCAGTAGTATAGGCGGGGGTTCCTACAATGAGCAGTTCTTC. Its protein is CASSIGGGSYNEQFF.

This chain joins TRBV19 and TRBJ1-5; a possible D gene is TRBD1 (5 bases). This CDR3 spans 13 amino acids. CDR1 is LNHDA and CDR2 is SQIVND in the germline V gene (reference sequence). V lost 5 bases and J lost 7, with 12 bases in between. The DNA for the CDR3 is TGTGCCAGTAGTGAGACAGAAGGACAGCCCCAGCATTTT. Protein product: CASSETEGQPQHF.

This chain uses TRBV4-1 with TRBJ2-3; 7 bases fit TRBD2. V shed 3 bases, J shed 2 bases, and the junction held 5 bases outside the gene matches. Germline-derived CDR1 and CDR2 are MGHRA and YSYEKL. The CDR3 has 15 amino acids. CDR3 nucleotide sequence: TGCGCCAGCAGCCATCAAGGGACTACCACAGATACGCAGTATTTT. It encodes CASSHQGTTTDTQYF.

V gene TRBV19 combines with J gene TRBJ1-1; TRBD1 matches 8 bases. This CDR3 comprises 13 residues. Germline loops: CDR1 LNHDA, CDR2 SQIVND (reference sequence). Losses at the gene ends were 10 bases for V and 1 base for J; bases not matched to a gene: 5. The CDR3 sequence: CANWTGKNTEAFF. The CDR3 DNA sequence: TGTGCCAATTGGACAGGGAAGAACACTGAAGCTTTCTTT. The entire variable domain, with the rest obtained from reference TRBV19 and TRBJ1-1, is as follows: DGGITQSPKYLFRKEGQNVTLSCEQNLNHDAMYWYRQDPGQGLRLIYYSQIVNDFQKGDIAEGYSVSREKKESFPLTVTSAQKNPTAFYLCANWTGKNTEAFFGQGTRLTVV.

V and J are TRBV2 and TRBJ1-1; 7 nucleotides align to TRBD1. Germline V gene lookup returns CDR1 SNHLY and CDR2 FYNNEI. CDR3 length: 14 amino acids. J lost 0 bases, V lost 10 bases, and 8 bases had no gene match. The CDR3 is CATDRDPMNTEAFF. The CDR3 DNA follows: TGTGCCACCGACAGGGACCCTATGAACACTGAAGCTTTCTTT.

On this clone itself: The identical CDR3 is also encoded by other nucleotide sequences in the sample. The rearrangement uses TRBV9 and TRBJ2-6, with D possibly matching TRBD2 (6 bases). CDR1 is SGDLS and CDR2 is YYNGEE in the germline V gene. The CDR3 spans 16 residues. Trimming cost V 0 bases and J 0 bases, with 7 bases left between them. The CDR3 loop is CASSVGRDSGANVLTF. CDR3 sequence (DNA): TGTGCCAGCAGCGTAGGGAGGGACTCTGGGGCCAACGTCCTGACTTTC.

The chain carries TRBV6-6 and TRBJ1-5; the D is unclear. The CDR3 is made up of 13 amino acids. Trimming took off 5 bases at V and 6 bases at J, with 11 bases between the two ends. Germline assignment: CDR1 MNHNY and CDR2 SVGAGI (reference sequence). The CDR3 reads CASSQAMGQPQHF. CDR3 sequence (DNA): TGTGCCAGCAGTCAGGCAATGGGTCAGCCCCAGCATTTT.

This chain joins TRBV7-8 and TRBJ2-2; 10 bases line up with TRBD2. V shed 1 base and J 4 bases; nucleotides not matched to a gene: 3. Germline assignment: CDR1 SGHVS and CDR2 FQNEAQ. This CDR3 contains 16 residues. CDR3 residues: CASSLEAGGFTGELFF. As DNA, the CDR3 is TGTGCCAGCAGCTTAGAAGCGGGGGGGTTCACCGGGGAGCTGTTTTTT.

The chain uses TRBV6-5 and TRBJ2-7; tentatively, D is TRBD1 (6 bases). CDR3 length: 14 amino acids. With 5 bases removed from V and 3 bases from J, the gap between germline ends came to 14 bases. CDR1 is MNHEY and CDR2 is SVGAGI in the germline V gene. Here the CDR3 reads CASSEGQSYYEQYF. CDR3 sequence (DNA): TGTGCCAGCAGTGAAGGACAGAGCTACTACGAGCAGTACTTC.

This CDR3 reads CASSEALLPSGSGTQYF. CDR3 sequence (DNA): TGTGCCAGCAGTGAAGCGCTTCTACCCTCCGGGTCGGGTACGCAGTATTTT. This chain links TRBV2 with TRBJ2-3; D not resolved. The CDR3 loop spans 17 amino acids. In germline, CDR1 is SNHLY, CDR2 FYNNEI. The V end was cut by 0 bases, the J end by 8 bases, with 21 bases between.

The DNA of the CDR3 is TGTGCCAGCAGTCACCGCAGGGTCGGAGAGACCCAGTACTTC. It encodes CASSHRRVGETQYF. The V gene is TRBV27, the J gene TRBJ2-5; D perhaps matches TRBD1 (5 bases). Germline V gene sequence: CDR1 MNHEY, CDR2 SMNVEV (reference sequence). Trimming pared 5 bases from V and 4 bases from J, leaving 14 bases between. This CDR3 has 14 amino acids.

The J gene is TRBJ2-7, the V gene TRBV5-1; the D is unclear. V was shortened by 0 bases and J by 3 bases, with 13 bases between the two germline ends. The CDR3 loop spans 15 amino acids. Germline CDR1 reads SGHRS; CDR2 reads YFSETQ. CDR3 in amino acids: CASSLGGGMNYEQYF. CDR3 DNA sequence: TGCGCCAGCAGCTTGGGCGGCGGAATGAACTACGAGCAGTACTTC.

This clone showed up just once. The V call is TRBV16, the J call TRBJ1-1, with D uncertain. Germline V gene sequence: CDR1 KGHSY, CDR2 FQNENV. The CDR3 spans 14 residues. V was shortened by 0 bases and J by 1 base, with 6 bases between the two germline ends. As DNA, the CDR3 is TGTGCCAGCAGCCAATCAGCCGGGAACACTGAAGCTTTCTTT. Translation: CASSQSAGNTEAFF.

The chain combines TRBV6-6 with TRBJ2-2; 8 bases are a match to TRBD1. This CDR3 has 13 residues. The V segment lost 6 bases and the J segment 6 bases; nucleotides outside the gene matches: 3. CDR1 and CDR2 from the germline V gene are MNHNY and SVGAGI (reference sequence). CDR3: CASSTTGAGELFF. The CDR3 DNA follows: TGTGCCAGCAGCACGACAGGGGCCGGGGAGCTGTTTTTT.

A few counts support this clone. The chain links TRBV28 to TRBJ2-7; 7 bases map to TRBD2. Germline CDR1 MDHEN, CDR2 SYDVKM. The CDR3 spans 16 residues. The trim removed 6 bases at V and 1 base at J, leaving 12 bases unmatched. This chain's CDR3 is CASSPRRGRESYEQYF. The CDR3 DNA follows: TGTGCCAGCAGCCCCCGCCGAGGGCGGGAGTCCTACGAGCAGTACTTC.

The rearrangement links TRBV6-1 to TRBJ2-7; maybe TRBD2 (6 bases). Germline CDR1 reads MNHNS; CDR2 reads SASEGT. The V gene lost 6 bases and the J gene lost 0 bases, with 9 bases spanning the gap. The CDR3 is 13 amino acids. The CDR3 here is CASSRLDSYEQYF. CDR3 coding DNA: TGTGCCAGCAGCCGACTAGACTCCTACGAGCAGTACTTC.